This passage covers 17 T cell receptor beta chains from one sample sequenced in a study of cytomegalovirus exposure and HLA in healthy donors. The primer mix had 60 Vbeta and 13 Jbeta primers. TCRdb's table, derived via immunoSEQ multiplex PCR, lists solely in-frame clones and lacks some. The sample has some 110,000 clones, approximately 86% seen once. The sample consisted of PBMCs. These receptor sequences come from a young man in good health and CMV-seronegative.

V and J are TRBV15 and TRBJ1-1; weak D call: TRBD1 (6 bases). The V and J ends lost 5 bases and 0 bases respectively, with 10 bases between them. This CDR3 has 14 amino acids. Germline assignment: CDR1 LNHNV and CDR2 YYDKDF (reference sequence). CDR3: CATSVRQVNTEAFF. The DNA for the CDR3 is TGTGCCACCAGCGTCAGACAGGTGAACACTGAAGCTTTCTTT.

The chain combines TRBV11-2 with TRBJ1-2, with TRBD1 identical over 7 bases. In germline, CDR1 is SGHAT, CDR2 FQNNGV. This CDR3 is built from 13 residues. The trim removed 1 base at V and 8 bases at J, leaving 4 bases unmatched. CDR3: CASSLARTGGYTF. CDR3 in DNA: TGTGCCAGCAGCTTAGCCCGGACAGGCGGCTACACCTTC.

This clone appeared a single time. The V call is TRBV6-1, the J call TRBJ2-7, with 8 bases that match TRBD1. V shed 1 base, J shed 5 bases, and the junction held 4 bases outside the gene matches. The CDR3 is 14 amino acids. Per germline, CDR1 MNHNS and CDR2 SASEGT. The CDR3 sequence is CASSEGTGNHEQYF. In nucleotides, the CDR3 is TGTGCCAGCAGTGAAGGGACAGGGAACCACGAGCAGTACTTC.

The CDR3 loop reads CASSRLNTEAFF. The CDR3 DNA sequence: TGTGCCAGCAGCCGACTAAACACTGAAGCTTTCTTT. This rearrangement joins TRBV5-6 to TRBJ1-1; D gene unclear. Germline CDR1 reads SGHDT; CDR2 reads YYEEEE. CDR3 size: 12 residues. V was shortened by 4 bases and J by 2 bases, with 6 bases between the two germline ends.

This clone was seen more than once but under ten times. This chain links TRBV7-9 with TRBJ1-1, with D unresolved. V lost 1 base, J lost 11 bases, and 5 bases lay in between. CDR1 is SEHNR, CDR2 FQNEAQ, per germline (reference sequence). The CDR3 runs 10 residues. This CDR3 reads CASSLVYAFF. CDR3 DNA sequence: TGTGCCAGCAGCTTAGTGTATGCTTTCTTT. The variable domain in full, with the rest retrieved from reference TRBV7-9 and TRBJ1-1, is DTGVSQNPRHKITKRGQNVTFRCDPISEHNRLYWYRQTLGQGPEFLTYFQNEAQLEKSRLLSDRFSAERPKGSFSTLEIQRTEQGDSAMYLCASSLVYAFFGQGTRLTVV.

The chain joins TRBV5-4 to TRBJ2-5; 10 bases match TRBD2. This CDR3 is built from 16 residues. CDR1 SGHNT and CDR2 YYREEE come from the germline V gene (reference sequence). The V gene end was trimmed by 2 bases and the J gene end by 0 bases; junction bases not matched to a gene: 4. The chain's CDR3 is CASSLGLADYQETQYF. The CDR3 region has the DNA TGTGCCAGCAGCTTAGGACTAGCGGACTACCAAGAGACCCAGTACTTC.

This chain connects TRBV7-3 to TRBJ2-3, with no clear D. The CDR3 consists of 19 residues. The germline V gene has CDR1 SGHTA and CDR2 FQGTGA. Between the trimmed V and J ends, which lost 5 bases and 2 bases, there was a span of 26 bases. CDR3 sequence: CASSPQRGVDGDYTDTQYF. In nucleotides, the CDR3 is TGTGCCAGCAGCCCCCAGCGCGGTGTCGACGGAGATTACACAGATACGCAGTATTTT.

The chain joins TRBV6-5 to TRBJ2-1; no reliable D call. CDR3 length: 14 residues. CDR1 is MNHEY and CDR2 is SVGAGI in the germline V gene. V lost 0 bases, J lost 0 bases, and 3 bases lay in between. This CDR3 reads CASSYSSSYNEQFF. The CDR3 nucleotides are TGTGCCAGCAGTTACTCCAGCTCCTACAATGAGCAGTTCTTC.

This chain connects TRBV27 to TRBJ1-2; D gene ambiguous. CDR3 length: 14 residues. Germline CDR1 MNHEY, CDR2 SMNVEV (reference sequence). The V end was cut by 3 bases, the J end by 7 bases, with 15 bases between. CDR3 protein: CASSFGAEGSGYTF. DNA for the CDR3: TGTGCCAGCAGTTTCGGCGCCGAGGGTTCTGGCTACACCTTC.

This clone showed up just a few times. The chain links TRBV6-5 to TRBJ2-7, with TRBD1 matching 7 bases. V lost 5 bases, J lost 6 bases, and 10 bases stayed unmatched. The length of the CDR3 is 14 residues. The V gene's germline CDR1 is MNHEY and CDR2 SVGAGI. The CDR3 sequence is CASSPPGQISEQYF. The CDR3 DNA reads as TGTGCCAGCAGTCCGCCGGGACAGATTTCCGAGCAGTACTTC.

The V and J genes are TRBV4-3 and TRBJ2-1; 13 bases match TRBD2. The germline gives CDR1 LGHNA, CDR2 YSLEER. Trimming removed 4 bases from V and 8 bases from J; junction bases left unmatched: 11. The length of the CDR3 is 17 residues. CDR3 DNA sequence: TGCGCCAGCAGCCGGCTAGGACTAGCGGGGGAGGGAGATGAGCAGTTCTTC. Amino acid sequence: CASSRLGLAGEGDEQFF.

CDR3 DNA sequence: TGTGCCAGCAGCTTACCGGGACTAGTTTCCACCGGGGAGCTGTTTTTT. This gives the protein CASSLPGLVSTGELFF. The chain combines TRBV5-4 with TRBJ2-2, with 8 bases matching TRBD2. This CDR3 is 16 amino acids long. J gave up 4 bases and V 2 bases, and 7 bases lay outside the gene matches. The germline V gene encodes CDR1 SGHNT and CDR2 YYREEE (reference sequence).

This rearrangement joins TRBV7-6 to TRBJ2-7; 10 positions agree with TRBD1. The V segment lost 4 bases and the J segment 7 bases; nucleotides outside the gene matches: 13. The CDR3 spans 16 residues. The germline CDR1 and CDR2 sequences are SGHVS and FNYEAQ. DNA for the CDR3: TGTGCCAGCAGCTCCTGGGCAACCGGACAGGGGGTTGAGCAGTACTTC. It yields the protein CASSSWATGQGVEQYF.

Note on this clone: This same CDR3 is encoded by further DNA sequences in the sample. V gene TRBV28 combines with J gene TRBJ1-2; D uncertain. The germline CDR1 and CDR2 sequences are MDHEN and SYDVKM. V was trimmed by 3 bases and J by 2 bases, leaving 7 bases between them. The CDR3 is made up of 13 amino acids. The CDR3 coding sequence is TGTGCCAGCAGTTTGCCAGTGAACTATGGCTACACCTTC. Translating it yields CASSLPVNYGYTF.

This chain uses TRBV6-5 with TRBJ2-7; D is possibly TRBD2 (6 bases). The CDR3 runs to 13 residues. The germline gives CDR1 MNHEY, CDR2 SVGAGI. The V end lost 8 bases, the J end lost 3 bases, and 14 bases lay between the germline ends. Here the CDR3 reads CASALGGFYEQYF. CDR3 DNA: TGTGCCAGCGCCTTGGGAGGCTTCTACGAGCAGTACTTC.

The chain links TRBV18 to TRBJ1-2; D unresolved. CDR1 KGHSH and CDR2 LQKENI come from the germline V gene. This CDR3 is built from 14 residues. Trimming took 2 bases from V and 8 from J, leaving 15 bases between them. The CDR3: CASSPRERALGYTF. CDR3 bases: TGTGCCAGCTCACCAAGGGAGAGGGCCTTGGGCTACACCTTC.

This sequence joins TRBV19 and TRBJ1-1; maybe TRBD1 (6 bases). The CDR3 spans 16 residues. Trimming removed 7 bases at V and 4 bases at J, with 22 bases between. Germline CDR1 LNHDA, CDR2 SQIVND (reference sequence). The CDR3 reads CASNSGTPVYLTEAFF. The CDR3 DNA reads TGTGCCAGTAACTCCGGGACACCTGTTTATCTCACTGAAGCTTTCTTT.